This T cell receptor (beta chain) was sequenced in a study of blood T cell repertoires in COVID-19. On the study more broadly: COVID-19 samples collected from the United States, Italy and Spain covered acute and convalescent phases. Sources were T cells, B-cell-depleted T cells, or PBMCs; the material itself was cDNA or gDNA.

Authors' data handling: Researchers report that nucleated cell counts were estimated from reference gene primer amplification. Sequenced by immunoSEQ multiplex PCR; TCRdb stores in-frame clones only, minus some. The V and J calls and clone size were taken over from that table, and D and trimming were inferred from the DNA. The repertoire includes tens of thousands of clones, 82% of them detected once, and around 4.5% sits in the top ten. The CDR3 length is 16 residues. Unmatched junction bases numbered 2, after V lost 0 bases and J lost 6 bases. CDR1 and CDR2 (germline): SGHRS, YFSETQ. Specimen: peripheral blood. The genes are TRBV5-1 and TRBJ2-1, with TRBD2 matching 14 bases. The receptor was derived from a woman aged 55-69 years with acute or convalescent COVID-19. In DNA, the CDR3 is TGCGCCAGCAGCTTGGGGACTAGCGGGAGGTCCAATGAGCAGTTCTTC. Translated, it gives CASSLGTSGRSNEQFF.